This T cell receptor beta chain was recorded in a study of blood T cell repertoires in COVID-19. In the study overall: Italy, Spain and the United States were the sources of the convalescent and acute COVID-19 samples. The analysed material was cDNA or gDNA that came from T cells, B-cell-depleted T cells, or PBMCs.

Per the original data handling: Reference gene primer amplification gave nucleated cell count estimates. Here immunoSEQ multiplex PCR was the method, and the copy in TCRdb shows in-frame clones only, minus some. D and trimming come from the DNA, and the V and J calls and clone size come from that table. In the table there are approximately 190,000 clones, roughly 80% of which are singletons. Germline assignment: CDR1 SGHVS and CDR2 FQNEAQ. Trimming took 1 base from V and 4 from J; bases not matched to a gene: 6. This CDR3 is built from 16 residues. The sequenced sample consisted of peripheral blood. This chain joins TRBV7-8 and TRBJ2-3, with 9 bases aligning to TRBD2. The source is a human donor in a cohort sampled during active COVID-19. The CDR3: CASSLGLAETSDTQYF. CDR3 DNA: TGTGCCAGCAGCTTAGGACTAGCGGAGACTTCAGATACGCAGTATTTT.